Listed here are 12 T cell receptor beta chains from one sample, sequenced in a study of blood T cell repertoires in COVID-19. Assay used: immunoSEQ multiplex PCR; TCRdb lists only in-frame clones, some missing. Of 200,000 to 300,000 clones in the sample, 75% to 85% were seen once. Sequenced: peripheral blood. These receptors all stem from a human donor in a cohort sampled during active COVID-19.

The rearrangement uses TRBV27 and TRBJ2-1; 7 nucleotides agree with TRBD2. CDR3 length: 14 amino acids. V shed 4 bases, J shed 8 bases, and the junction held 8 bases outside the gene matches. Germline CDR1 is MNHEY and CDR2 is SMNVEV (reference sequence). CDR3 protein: CASSSPGLADEQFF. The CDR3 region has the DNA TGTGCCAGCAGTTCCCCGGGCCTAGCGGATGAGCAGTTCTTC.

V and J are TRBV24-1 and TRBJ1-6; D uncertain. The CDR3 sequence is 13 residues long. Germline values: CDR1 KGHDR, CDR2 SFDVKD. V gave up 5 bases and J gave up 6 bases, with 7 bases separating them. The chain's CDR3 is CATSGGVNSPLHF. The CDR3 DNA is TGTGCCACCAGTGGCGGAGTTAATTCACCCCTCCACTTT.

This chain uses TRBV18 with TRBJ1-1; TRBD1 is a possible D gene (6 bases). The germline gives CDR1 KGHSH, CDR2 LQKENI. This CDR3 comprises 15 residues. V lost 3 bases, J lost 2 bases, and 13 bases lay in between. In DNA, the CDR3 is TGTGCCAGCTCACCTGATCTGACAGGCAACACTGAAGCTTTCTTT. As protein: CASSPDLTGNTEAFF.

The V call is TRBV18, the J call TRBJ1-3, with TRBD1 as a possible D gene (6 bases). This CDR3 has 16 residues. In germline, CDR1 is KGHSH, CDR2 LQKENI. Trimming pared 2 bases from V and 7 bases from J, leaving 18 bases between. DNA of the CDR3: TGTGCCAGCTCACCAGAGCGCACAGGGAACGGGAACACCATATATTTT. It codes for CASSPERTGNGNTIYF.

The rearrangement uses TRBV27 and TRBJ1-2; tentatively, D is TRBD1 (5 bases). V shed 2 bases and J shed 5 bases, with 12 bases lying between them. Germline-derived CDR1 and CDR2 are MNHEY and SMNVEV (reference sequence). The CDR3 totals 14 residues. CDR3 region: CASSLADSTYGYTF. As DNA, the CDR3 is TGTGCCAGCAGTTTAGCTGACAGTACATATGGCTACACCTTC.

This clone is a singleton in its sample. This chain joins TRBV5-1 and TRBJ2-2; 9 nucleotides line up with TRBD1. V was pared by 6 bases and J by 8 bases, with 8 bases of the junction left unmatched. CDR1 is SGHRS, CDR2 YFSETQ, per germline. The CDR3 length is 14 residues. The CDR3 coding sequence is TGCGCCAGCACCACCCTACAGGGGGCAGGGGAGCTGTTTTTT. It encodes CASTTLQGAGELFF.

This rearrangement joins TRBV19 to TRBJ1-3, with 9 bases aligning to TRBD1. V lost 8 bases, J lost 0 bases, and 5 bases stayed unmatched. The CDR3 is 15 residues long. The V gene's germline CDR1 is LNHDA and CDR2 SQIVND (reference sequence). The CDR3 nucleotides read TGTGCCAGTTCCGAGACAGGGGGCTCTGGAAACACCATATATTTT. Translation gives CASSETGGSGNTIYF.

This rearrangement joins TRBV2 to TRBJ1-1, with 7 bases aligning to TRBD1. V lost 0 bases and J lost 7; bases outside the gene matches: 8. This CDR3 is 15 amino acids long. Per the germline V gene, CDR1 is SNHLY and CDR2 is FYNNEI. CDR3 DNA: TGTGCCAGCAGTGAAGCGCTTCCGACAGGGAATGAAGCTTTCTTT. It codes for CASSEALPTGNEAFF. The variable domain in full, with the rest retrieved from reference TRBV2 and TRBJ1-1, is EPEVTQTPSHQVTQMGQEVILRCVPISNHLYFYWYRQILGQKVEFLVSFYNNEISEKSEIFDDQFSVERPDGSNFTLKIRSTKLEDSAMYFCASSEALPTGNEAFFGQGTRLTVV.

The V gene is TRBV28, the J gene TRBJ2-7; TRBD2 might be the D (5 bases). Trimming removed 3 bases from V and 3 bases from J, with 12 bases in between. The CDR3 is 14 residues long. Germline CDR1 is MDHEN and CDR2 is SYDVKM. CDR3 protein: CASSFPGLDYEQYF. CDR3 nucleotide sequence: TGTGCCAGCAGTTTTCCAGGACTCGACTACGAGCAGTACTTC.

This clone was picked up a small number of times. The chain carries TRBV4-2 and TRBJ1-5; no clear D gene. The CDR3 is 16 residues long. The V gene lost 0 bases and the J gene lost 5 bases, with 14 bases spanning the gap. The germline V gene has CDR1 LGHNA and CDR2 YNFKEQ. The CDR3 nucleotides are TGTGCCAGCAGCCAAGAGGGAGGGAGTATTGATCAGCCCCAGCATTTT. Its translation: CASSQEGGSIDQPQHF.

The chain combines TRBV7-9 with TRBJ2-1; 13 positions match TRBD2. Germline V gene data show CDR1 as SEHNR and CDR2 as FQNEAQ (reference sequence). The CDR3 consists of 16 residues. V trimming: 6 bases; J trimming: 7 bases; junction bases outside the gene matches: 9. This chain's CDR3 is CASRRSGTSGNNEQFF. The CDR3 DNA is TGTGCCAGCAGGCGATCCGGGACTAGCGGGAATAATGAGCAGTTCTTC. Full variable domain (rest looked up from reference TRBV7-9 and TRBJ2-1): DTGVSQNPRHKITKRGQNVTFRCDPISEHNRLYWYRQTLGQGPEFLTYFQNEAQLEKSRLLSDRFSAERPKGSFSTLEIQRTEQGDSAMYLCASRRSGTSGNNEQFFGPGTRLTVL.

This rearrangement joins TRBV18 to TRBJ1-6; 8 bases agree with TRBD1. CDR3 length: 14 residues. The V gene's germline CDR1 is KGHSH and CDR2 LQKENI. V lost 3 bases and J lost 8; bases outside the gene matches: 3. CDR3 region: CASSPGQGYSPLHF. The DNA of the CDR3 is TGTGCCAGCTCACCCGGACAGGGTTATTCACCCCTCCACTTT.